Following are 30 T cell receptor beta chains from one sample sequenced in a study of blood T cell repertoires in COVID-19. TCRdb's copy holds only in-frame clones and misses some; the assay was immunoSEQ multiplex PCR. This sample has roughly 190,000 clones, with more than 75% found just once. Material: PBMCs or T cells enriched from blood (not recorded which). These receptors were collected from a woman between 45 and 65 years old with acute COVID-19.

The genes are TRBV5-8 and TRBJ1-2; D not resolved. The germline V gene encodes CDR1 SGHTS and CDR2 YDEGEE. The CDR3 runs 14 residues. V lost 4 bases and J 1 base, leaving 11 bases between the germline ends. CDR3 sequence reads: CASSLSGLNYGYTF. The CDR3 DNA follows: TGTGCCAGCAGCCTTTCGGGTCTTAACTATGGCTACACCTTC.

J is TRBJ1-5 and V is TRBV12-3 or TRBV12-4; no definite D call. The CDR3 contains 13 residues. Between the trimmed V and J ends, which lost 5 bases and 6 bases, there was a span of 11 bases. The CDR3 region is CASSLNSPQPQHF. The CDR3 coding sequence is TGTGCCAGCAGTCTAAACAGCCCTCAGCCCCAGCATTTT.

This chain connects TRBV28 to TRBJ2-5; 9 bases match TRBD1. Germline loops: CDR1 MDHEN, CDR2 SYDVKM. The CDR3 is 17 amino acids. Germline trimming cut 4 bases from V and 5 bases from J; bases unmatched to any gene: 14. CDR3 in DNA: TGTGCCAGCAGTTCGGGGGGTATGAGGACAGGGGAGGAGACCCAGTACTTC. Amino acid sequence: CASSSGGMRTGEETQYF.

The chain has TRBV28 and TRBJ2-3; possibly TRBD1 for D (6 bases). CDR1 and CDR2 (germline): MDHEN, SYDVKM. The CDR3 has 14 residues. V gave up 7 bases and J gave up 0 bases, with 11 bases separating them. The CDR3 protein is CASIRGTSTDTQYF. CDR3 bases: TGTGCCAGCATCAGGGGTACTAGCACAGATACGCAGTATTTT.

The chain recombines TRBV3-1 (or the pseudogene TRBV3-2) with TRBJ1-5, with D unresolved. V lost 0 bases and J lost 11, with 17 bases in between. The CDR3 spans 15 residues. Looked up from germline, CDR1 is LGHDT and CDR2 is YNNKEL (reference sequence). For the CDR3, the DNA is TGTGCCAGCAGCCAAGATGAGGGAGATTTAGCTACCCAGCATTTT. Protein sequence: CASSQDEGDLATQHF.

The rearrangement joins TRBV28 to TRBJ1-2; 7 bases map to TRBD1. This CDR3 spans 15 amino acids. The germline gives CDR1 MDHEN, CDR2 SYDVKM. With V trimmed by 5 bases and J by 2 bases, 8 bases remained unmatched. CDR3 bases: TGTGCCAGCAGTACGACCGGAGGGGGCAACTATGGCTACACCTTC. This codes for CASSTTGGGNYGYTF.

The chain joins TRBV7-2 to TRBJ1-1; D may be TRBD1 (5 bases). This CDR3 spans 12 amino acids. From germline, CDR1 is SGHTA and CDR2 FQGNSA. With 1 base removed from V and 10 bases from J, the gap between germline ends came to 10 bases. CDR3 DNA sequence: TGTGCCAGCAGCTTAGTGGGGCTTAGAGCTTTCTTT. This sequence encodes CASSLVGLRAFF.

V usage is TRBV29-1 and J usage is TRBJ1-4; 11 bases are a match to TRBD1. The CDR3 totals 13 residues. Germline CDR1 reads SQVTM; CDR2 reads ANQGSEA. The V gene end was trimmed by 7 bases and the J gene end by 8 bases; junction bases not matched to a gene: 6. CDR3 region: CSAGTGGAEKLFF. The CDR3, as DNA: TGCAGCGCTGGGACAGGGGGGGCGGAAAAACTGTTTTTT.

The chain uses TRBV19 and TRBJ2-5; 8 nucleotides align to TRBD1. With 5 bases clipped from V and 1 base from J, the junction kept 6 bases outside the gene matches. The CDR3 extends over 15 amino acids. Germline V gives CDR1 LNHDA, CDR2 SQIVND (reference sequence). CDR3 in DNA: TGTGCCAGTAGTGAAGACAGGGGACTCCAAGAGACCCAGTACTTC. Translating it yields CASSEDRGLQETQYF.

This chain joins TRBV29-1 and TRBJ1-5; D unclear. Germline CDR1 SQVTM, CDR2 ANQGSEA. The length of the CDR3 is 14 residues. V was clipped by 5 bases and J by 3 bases, with 14 bases between them. The CDR3 region has the DNA TGCAGCGTTACCCTCGGGAACAACAATCAGCCCCAGCATTTT. This gives the protein CSVTLGNNNQPQHF.

Only one count was recorded for this clone. The chain recombines TRBV19 with TRBJ2-3; 7 bases fit TRBD2. This CDR3 comprises 14 residues. With 10 bases clipped from V and 2 bases from J, the junction kept 9 bases outside the gene matches. The germline V gene has CDR1 LNHDA and CDR2 SQIVND (reference sequence). CDR3 coding DNA: TGTGCCACCCGACGGCTAGCGGACACAGATACGCAGTATTTT. Translated: CATRRLADTDTQYF.

This clone was found once. This rearrangement joins TRBV24-1 to TRBJ2-2; 9 bases fit TRBD1. The germline CDR1 and CDR2 sequences are KGHDR and SFDVKD. The length of the CDR3 is 17 residues. Losses at the gene ends were 0 bases for V and 5 bases for J; bases not matched to a gene: 6. As DNA, the CDR3 is TGTGCCACCAGTGATTTGGAAGGGACAGGGCTTACCGGGGAGCTGTTTTTT. Its translation is CATSDLEGTGLTGELFF.

The V gene is TRBV11-2, the J gene TRBJ2-1; 9 bases are a match to TRBD1. CDR1 and CDR2 (germline): SGHAT, FQNNGV. The junction had 4 bases not matched to a gene; V was cut back by 1 base and J by 9 bases. This CDR3 contains 14 residues. The CDR3 is CASSLARTGVEQFF. The DNA for the CDR3 is TGTGCCAGCAGCTTAGCCCGGACAGGGGTTGAGCAGTTCTTC.

The chain couples TRBV3-1 (or the pseudogene TRBV3-2) to TRBJ1-2; D is ambiguous. The CDR3 is made up of 13 amino acids. Looked up from germline, CDR1 is LGHDT and CDR2 is YNNKEL (reference sequence). With 3 bases removed from V and 8 bases from J, the gap between germline ends came to 13 bases. The chain's CDR3 is CASSHSEGGGYTF. For the CDR3, the DNA is TGTGCCAGCAGCCATTCGGAGGGAGGAGGCTACACCTTC.

In this sample, this clone turned up once. The J gene is TRBJ1-2, the V gene TRBV28; 9 bases match TRBD1. This CDR3 contains 14 residues. The junction had 11 bases not matched to a gene; V was cut back by 7 bases and J by 8 bases. Germline values: CDR1 MDHEN, CDR2 SYDVKM. The CDR3 nucleotides read TGTGCCAGCATAGACGGGACAGGGATGTGGGGCTACACCTTC. Translated, it gives CASIDGTGMWGYTF.

A note on this clone: This sample includes further DNA sequences coding for the same CDR3. This chain links TRBV7-9 with TRBJ1-5; no clear D. This CDR3 comprises 12 residues. The ends were cut back, 5 bases at V and 4 bases at J, with 6 bases in the middle. The germline gives CDR1 SEHNR, CDR2 FQNEAQ (reference sequence). The DNA of the CDR3 is TGTGCCAGCAGCCAGGTGAATCAGCCCCAGCATTTT. Amino acids: CASSQVNQPQHF. Supplemented by reference TRBV7-9 and TRBJ1-5, the full variable domain reads DTGVSQNPRHKITKRGQNVTFRCDPISEHNRLYWYRQTLGQGPEFLTYFQNEAQLEKSRLLSDRFSAERPKGSFSTLEIQRTEQGDSAMYLCASSQVNQPQHFGDGTRLSIL.

The V gene is TRBV5-1, the J gene TRBJ1-3, with D hard to call. The V end lost 3 bases, the J end lost 2 bases, and 12 bases lay between the germline ends. The germline CDR1 and CDR2 sequences are SGHRS and YFSETQ. The CDR3 spans 15 residues. The CDR3, as DNA: TGCGCCAGCAGCTCGTCCTCTTCGGCTGGAAACACCATATATTTT. Translated, it gives CASSSSSSAGNTIYF. Supplemented by reference TRBV5-1 and TRBJ1-3, the full variable domain reads KAGVTQTPRYLIKTRGQQVTLSCSPISGHRSVSWYQQTPGQGLQFLFEYFSETQRNKGNFPGRFSGRQFSNSRSEMNVSTLELGDSALYLCASSSSSSAGNTIYFGEGSWLTVV.

The chain couples TRBV10-3 to TRBJ1-1, with 7 bases matching TRBD1. Losses at the gene ends were 5 bases for V and 1 base for J; bases not matched to a gene: 4. This CDR3 region has 14 residues. Germline V lookup: CDR1 ENHRY, CDR2 SYGVKD. The CDR3 here is CAISLPGGNTEAFF. The CDR3 DNA sequence: TGTGCCATCAGTCTTCCAGGGGGGAACACTGAAGCTTTCTTT.

This rearrangement joins TRBV2 to TRBJ1-5; 7 nucleotides match TRBD1. V was pared by 7 bases and J by 4 bases, with 4 bases of the junction left unmatched. This CDR3 region has 13 residues. Per germline, CDR1 SNHLY and CDR2 FYNNEI. CDR3 protein: CASIDRVNQPQHF. In DNA form, the CDR3 reads TGTGCCAGCATCGACAGGGTTAATCAGCCCCAGCATTTT.

This chain connects TRBV28 to TRBJ1-2, with D uncertain. Germline V gene lookup returns CDR1 MDHEN and CDR2 SYDVKM. CDR3 length: 11 residues. V lost 10 bases and J 1 base, leaving 7 bases between the germline ends. The CDR3 region has the DNA TGTGCCACCGCCTATAACTATGGCTACACCTTC. It specifies CATAYNYGYTF.

The chain combines TRBV24-1 with TRBJ2-1; 7 bases fit TRBD2. From germline, CDR1 is KGHDR and CDR2 SFDVKD. This CDR3 has 13 residues. V shed 5 bases and J 10 bases; nucleotides not matched to a gene: 7. The CDR3 DNA reads as TGTGCCACCAGTGTGGGAGGGGCCAACGAGCAGTTCTTC. Translation gives CATSVGGANEQFF.

A few counts support this clone. This rearrangement joins TRBV10-2 to TRBJ1-1; D is ambiguous. Germline CDR1 and CDR2: WSHSY and SAAADI. There are 11 residues in the CDR3. The V end was cut by 8 bases, the J end by 8 bases, with 12 bases between. CDR3 bases: TGCGCCAGCCGGTGGGAGTCAGAAGCTTTCTTT. Amino acid sequence: CASRWESEAFF.

This sequence joins TRBV19 and TRBJ1-2; unclear D gene. The ends were cut back, 5 bases at V and 8 bases at J, with 15 bases in the middle. Germline CDR1 LNHDA, CDR2 SQIVND (reference sequence). The CDR3 contains 13 residues. The CDR3 loop reads CASSVTGIWGYTF. The CDR3 DNA sequence: TGTGCCAGTAGTGTGACCGGGATTTGGGGCTACACCTTC.

The rearrangement uses TRBV10-3 and TRBJ2-1, with 7 bases that match TRBD2. Trimming cost V 6 bases and J 5 bases; bases outside gene matches: 7. CDR1 and CDR2 from the germline V gene are ENHRY and SYGVKD. This CDR3 comprises 14 residues. CDR3 nucleotides: TGTGCCATCAGGGGGAGCGGGGCCAACAATGAGCAGTTCTTC. Protein sequence: CAIRGSGANNEQFF.

The chain has TRBV6-5 and TRBJ1-3; perhaps TRBD1 as D (5 bases). The length of the CDR3 is 13 residues. Trimming shortened V by 6 bases and J by 3 bases, and 9 bases separated the two germline ends. Germline CDR1 reads MNHEY; CDR2 reads SVGAGI. The CDR3 DNA reads TGTGCCAGCAGAGACAGATATGGAAACACCATATATTTT. Protein: CASRDRYGNTIYF.

V and J are TRBV10-1 and TRBJ1-2; TRBD1 matches 7 bases. The trim removed 5 bases at V and 4 bases at J, leaving 4 bases unmatched. This CDR3 has 13 residues. In germline, CDR1 is WNHNN, CDR2 SYGVQD (reference sequence). CDR3 nucleotide sequence: TGCGCCAGCAGTCCGGGACAGAGCTATGGCTACACCTTC. It translates to CASSPGQSYGYTF.

The chain is built from TRBV24-1 and TRBJ2-2; the match to TRBD1 covers 7 bases. The length of the CDR3 is 15 residues. Germline CDR1 reads KGHDR; CDR2 reads SFDVKD. J gave up 5 bases and V 2 bases, and 4 bases lay outside the gene matches. CDR3 region: CATSDSRGQTGELFF. CDR3 sequence (DNA): TGTGCCACCAGTGATTCGAGGGGACAGACCGGGGAGCTGTTTTTT.

The V call is TRBV28, the J call TRBJ2-3; 12 nucleotides line up with TRBD2. CDR1 is MDHEN, CDR2 SYDVKM, per germline. The V gene end was trimmed by 8 bases and the J gene end by 0 bases; junction bases not matched to a gene: 12. The CDR3 covers 18 residues. The CDR3 sequence: CASLPRLAGDSSTDTQYF. CDR3 DNA sequence: TGTGCCAGCCTACCCCGACTAGCGGGGGACTCTAGCACAGATACGCAGTATTTT. The full variable domain, in which reference TRBV28 and TRBJ2-3 provide the parts outside the CDR3, is DVKVTQSSRYLVKRTGEKVFLECVQDMDHENMFWYRQDPGLGLRLIYFSYDVKMKEKGDIPEGYSVSREKKERFSLILESASTNQTSMYLCASLPRLAGDSSTDTQYFGPGTRLTVL.

The chain carries TRBV6-5 and TRBJ1-2; 9 bases match TRBD1. V gave up 2 bases and J gave up 4 bases; unmatched junction bases: 2. Per germline, CDR1 MNHEY and CDR2 SVGAGI. CDR3 length: 14 residues. The CDR3 protein is CASSYGTGLYGYTF. The CDR3 region has the DNA TGTGCCAGCAGTTACGGGACAGGGCTCTATGGCTACACCTTC.

This clone was seen only a few times. J is TRBJ2-2 and V is TRBV28, with TRBD2 matching over 7 bases. Trimming cost V 8 bases and J 6 bases; bases outside gene matches: 12. The germline V gene has CDR1 MDHEN and CDR2 SYDVKM. The CDR3 extends over 15 amino acids. In DNA, the CDR3 is TGTGCCAGCGGGGGACTATCCTTTCGGGCCGGGGAGCTGTTTTTT. Translation: CASGGLSFRAGELFF.